The 18 T cell receptor beta chains in this list originate from one sample, sequenced in a study of T cells after yellow fever vaccination. From the 5' RACE reads, TCRdb called clonotypes with MiXCR, one entry per CDR3 protein. This sample has some 240,000 distinct CDR3 sequences, with approximately 3% found just once. This material consisted of CD4+ T cells sorted from PBMCs, taken 10 days after the yellow fever booster vaccination. The source is a man younger than 35 who received the YFV17D yellow fever vaccine.

This clonotype was counted ten times or more. This sequence joins TRBV18 and TRBJ2-5, with D hard to call. V shed 1 base and J shed 4 bases, with 10 bases lying between them. Germline values: CDR1 KGHSH, CDR2 LQKENI. This CDR3 region has 14 residues. CDR3 nucleotide sequence: TGTGCCAGCTCACCACAGTTTTTCCGAGAGACCCAGTACTTC. Translated, it gives CASSPQFFRETQYF.

There are many counts of this clonotype. V gene TRBV5-1 combines with J gene TRBJ2-2, with 7 positions matching TRBD1. The CDR3 consists of 17 residues. Unmatched junction bases numbered 11, after V lost 3 bases and J lost 3 bases. Germline V gene data show CDR1 as SGHRS and CDR2 as YFSETQ. CDR3: CASSSSLGDSYTGELFF. The CDR3 DNA sequence: TGCGCCAGCAGCTCCTCCCTGGGGGACAGTTACACCGGGGAGCTGTTTTTT.

This clonotype was detected a few times. V usage is TRBV5-1 and J usage is TRBJ1-1; 8 bases fit TRBD1. The V and J ends lost 4 bases and 4 bases, in that order; junction bases with no gene match: 6. The CDR3 has 14 residues. The germline gives CDR1 SGHRS, CDR2 YFSETQ. CDR3 sequence reads: CASSQGQGGTEAFF. As DNA, the CDR3 is TGCGCCAGCAGCCAAGGACAGGGCGGCACTGAAGCTTTCTTT.

This clonotype was seen only a few times. The chain has TRBV20-1 and TRBJ1-1; a weak D match, TRBD1 (6 bases). Looked up from germline, CDR1 is DFQATT and CDR2 is SNEGSKA (reference sequence). V gave up 0 bases and J gave up 7 bases, with 21 bases separating them. The CDR3 consists of 16 residues. CDR3 protein: CSARDPWGRLGGEAFF. The CDR3 nucleotides read TGCAGTGCTAGAGACCCTTGGGGGAGGTTAGGGGGTGAAGCTTTCTTT.

A few counts support this clonotype. The chain couples TRBV29-1 to TRBJ1-2, with 8 bases identical to TRBD1. CDR3 length equals 10 residues. CDR1 is SQVTM and CDR2 is ANQGSEA in the germline V gene. V lost 7 bases and J lost 8; bases outside the gene matches: 3. Here the CDR3 DNA reads TGCAGCGCCGGACAGGGAGGCTACACCTTC. Its protein is CSAGQGGYTF.

The CDR3, as DNA: TGTGCCAGCTCCCTCCAGGGAAGGACCGGGGAGCTGTTTTTT. It codes for CASSLQGRTGELFF. The rearrangement joins TRBV7-3 to TRBJ2-2, with D perhaps matching TRBD1 (5 bases). This CDR3 has 14 amino acids. Trimming cost V 8 bases and J 5 bases, with 15 bases left between them. Germline values: CDR1 SGHTA, CDR2 FQGTGA. Variable domain in full (rest from reference TRBV7-3 and TRBJ2-2): GAGVSQTPSNKVTEKGKYVELRCDPISGHTALYWYRQSLGQGPEFLIYFQGTGAADDSGLPNDRFFAVRPEGSVSTLKIQRTERGDSAVYLCASSLQGRTGELFFGEGSRLTVL.

The V and J genes are TRBV7-8 and TRBJ1-4, with D uncertain. The CDR3 sequence is 14 residues long. Looked up from germline, CDR1 is SGHVS and CDR2 is FQNEAQ. V was pared by 9 bases and J by 4 bases, with 15 bases between. CDR3 in amino acids: CARVHPDHNEKLFF. The CDR3 DNA reads as TGTGCCAGGGTACATCCGGATCATAATGAAAAACTGTTTTTT.

This clonotype came up many times. This chain links TRBV4-2 with TRBJ1-2; no firm D call. CDR3 length: 15 residues. V lost 0 bases and J lost 1, with 9 bases in between. Germline V lookup: CDR1 LGHNA, CDR2 YNFKEQ. CDR3 protein: CASSQETGSNYGYTF. CDR3 in DNA: TGTGCCAGCAGCCAAGAAACGGGCAGTAACTATGGCTACACCTTC.

This clonotype has only a few counts. The chain has TRBV19 and TRBJ2-1; D tentatively fits TRBD1 or TRBD2 (5 bases each). Germline V CDR1 and CDR2: LNHDA, SQIVND (reference sequence). This CDR3 has 17 amino acids. V was shortened by 2 bases and J by 9 bases, with 23 bases between the two germline ends. The CDR3 region is CASSISGWTGYFSEQFF. The CDR3 DNA sequence: TGTGCCAGTAGTATATCAGGGTGGACTGGGTATTTCAGTGAGCAGTTCTTC.

This clonotype came up a few times. V is TRBV5-5 and J is TRBJ2-5; the match to TRBD1 covers 11 bases. From germline, CDR1 is SGHKS and CDR2 YYEKEE (reference sequence). V was clipped by 4 bases and J by 5 bases; unmatched bases: 7. The CDR3 has 15 amino acids. The CDR3, as DNA: TGTGCCAGCAGCGAGGGACAGGGGGTTGTCGAGACCCAGTACTTC. This gives the protein CASSEGQGVVETQYF.

In this sample, this clonotype turned up a few times. The chain combines TRBV12-3 or TRBV12-4 with TRBJ2-1; possible D gene TRBD1, 5 bases. The V end was cut by 5 bases, the J end by 8 bases, with 7 bases between. The CDR3 extends over 11 amino acids. The CDR3 loop reads CASSRTHEQFF. The DNA for the CDR3 is TGTGCCAGCAGTAGGACACATGAGCAGTTCTTC.

This clonotype occurred many times. This chain's CDR3 is CASSRIAGANQETQYF. The DNA for the CDR3 is TGTGCCAGCAGCCGTATAGCGGGGGCCAACCAAGAGACCCAGTACTTC. The genes are TRBV7-2 and TRBJ2-5; TRBD2 matches at 9 bases. The length of the CDR3 is 16 residues. Germline lookup yields CDR1 SGHTA and CDR2 FQGNSA. V gave up 5 bases and J gave up 0 bases; unmatched junction bases: 7.

The chain uses TRBV30 and TRBJ2-7; 13 bases match TRBD2. After removal of 3 bases from V and 5 bases from J, the junction contained 10 bases not matched to a gene. Looked up from germline, CDR1 is GTSNPN and CDR2 is SVGIG (reference sequence). The CDR3 contains 16 residues. The CDR3 spells CAWRLFGTSGENEQYF. The DNA for the CDR3 is TGTGCCTGGAGATTGTTCGGGACTAGCGGGGAAAACGAGCAGTACTTC.

This clonotype was observed many times. The gene calls are TRBV3-1 and TRBJ2-3; 8 bases line up with TRBD2. The germline V gene encodes CDR1 LGHDT and CDR2 YNNKEL (reference sequence). The CDR3 is 19 residues long. V lost 4 bases and J lost 10; bases outside the gene matches: 25. The chain's CDR3 is CASSLRGAGSGVPGRAQYF. The CDR3 nucleotides read TGTGCCAGCAGCCTCCGAGGGGCAGGTAGCGGGGTGCCCGGGAGGGCGCAGTATTTT.

The V gene is TRBV23-1, the J gene TRBJ1-5, with a tentative D call TRBD1 (5 bases). TRBV23-1 is sorted into the ORF group, with uncertain function. V lost 1 base and J 0 bases, leaving 10 bases between the germline ends. CDR3 length: 16 amino acids. The chain's CDR3 is CASSQYAGNSNQPQHF. The CDR3, as DNA: TGCGCCAGCAGTCAATATGCAGGGAATAGCAATCAGCCCCAGCATTTT.

In this sample, this clonotype turned up a few times. The chain employs TRBV7-2 and TRBJ2-6; D gene unclear. The CDR3 has 14 residues. Germline V CDR1 and CDR2: SGHTA, FQGNSA. V was trimmed by 5 bases and J by 10 bases, leaving 15 bases between them. The CDR3 reads CASSRSPEENVLTF. The CDR3 DNA sequence: TGTGCCAGCAGCCGATCCCCCGAGGAGAACGTCCTGACTTTC. Based on the CDR3 plus reference TRBV7-2 and TRBJ2-6, the full variable domain is GAGVSQSPSNKVTEKGKDVELRCDPISGHTALYWYRQSLGQGLEFLIYFQGNSAPDKSGLPSDRFSAERTGGSVSTLTIQRTQQEDSAVYLCASSRSPEENVLTFGAGSRLTVL.

This clonotype was detected ten times or more. The CDR3 loop reads CASSPGQYNEQFF. DNA of the CDR3: TGTGCCAGCAGCCCCGGACAGTACAATGAGCAGTTCTTC. The V gene is TRBV7-2, the J gene TRBJ2-1, with D perhaps matching TRBD1 (6 bases). V lost 5 bases, J lost 4 bases, and 9 bases lay in between. The CDR3 runs to 13 residues. The germline V gene encodes CDR1 SGHTA and CDR2 FQGNSA.

This clonotype was detected ten times or more. J is TRBJ2-3 and V is TRBV5-1; 9 nucleotides match TRBD1. The CDR3 is 18 residues long. V was clipped by 4 bases and J by 3 bases; unmatched bases: 15. Per germline, CDR1 SGHRS and CDR2 YFSETQ. Here the CDR3 reads CASSVKNAGTGNTDTQYF. The CDR3 nucleotides read TGCGCCAGCAGCGTGAAAAACGCCGGGACAGGGAATACAGATACGCAGTATTTT. Drawing the rest from reference TRBV5-1 and TRBJ2-3, the complete variable domain is KAGVTQTPRYLIKTRGQQVTLSCSPISGHRSVSWYQQTPGQGLQFLFEYFSETQRNKGNFPGRFSGRQFSNSRSEMNVSTLELGDSALYLCASSVKNAGTGNTDTQYFGPGTRLTVL.